This T cell receptor (beta chain) was obtained from a study of blood T cell repertoires in COVID-19. Study overall: Material from acute and convalescent COVID-19 was sourced from the United States, Italy and Spain.

The table came from immunoSEQ multiplex PCR; TCRdb's copy has only in-frame clones and leaves some out. This sample has about 340,000 clones, with roughly 90% found just once. Study members were between 18 and 89 years old and lived in approximately 25 US regions. This CDR3 spans 13 amino acids. The V end lost 5 bases, the J end lost 8 bases, and 15 bases lay between the germline ends. Looked up from germline, CDR1 is SEHNR and CDR2 is FQNEAQ (reference sequence). Sequenced input: PBMCs or T cells enriched from blood (not recorded which). This receptor was taken from a woman in her twenties or thirties who had recovered from COVID-19. This chain links TRBV7-9 with TRBJ1-2, with D tentatively TRBD1 (5 bases). Written as DNA, the CDR3 is TGTGCCAGCAGCCCCCGTGGGGGGGAAGGCTACACCTTC. This encodes CASSPRGGEGYTF.